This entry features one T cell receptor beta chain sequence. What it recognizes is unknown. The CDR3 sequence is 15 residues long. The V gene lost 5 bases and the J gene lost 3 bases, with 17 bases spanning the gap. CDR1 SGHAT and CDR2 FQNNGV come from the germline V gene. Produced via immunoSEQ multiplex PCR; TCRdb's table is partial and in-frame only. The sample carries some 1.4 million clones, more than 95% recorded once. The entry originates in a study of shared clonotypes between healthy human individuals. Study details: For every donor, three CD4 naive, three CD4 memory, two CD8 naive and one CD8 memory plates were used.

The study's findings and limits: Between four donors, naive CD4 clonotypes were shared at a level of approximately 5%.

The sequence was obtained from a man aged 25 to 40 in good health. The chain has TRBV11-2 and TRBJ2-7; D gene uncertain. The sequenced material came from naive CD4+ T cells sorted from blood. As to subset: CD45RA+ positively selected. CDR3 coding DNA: TGTGCCAGCAGCGCGACTCCCACTACCCTCTACGAGCAGTACTTC. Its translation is CASSATPTTLYEQYF.